This T cell receptor (beta chain) appears in the sequencing data of a study of shared clonotypes between healthy human individuals. In regard to this clone: This sample includes further DNA sequences coding for the same CDR3.

Germline V CDR1 and CDR2: SGDLS, YYNGEE. The CDR3 length is 13 residues. V lost 1 base and J lost 5, with 9 bases in between. The repertoire was sequenced with immunoSEQ multiplex PCR; TCRdb's copy has only in-frame clones and lacks some. The sample has 1,400,000 or so clones, approximately 98.5% seen once. This clonotype was sampled from a man aged 25-45 years in good health. The specimen sequenced was naive CD4+ T cells sorted from blood. Subset: CD45RA+ positively selected. The chain joins TRBV9 to TRBJ1-1, with TRBD1 as a possible D gene (5 bases). The CDR3 nucleotides are TGTGCCAGCAGCGTATCTCAGGGTACTGAAGCTTTCTTT. Amino acids: CASSVSQGTEAFF.